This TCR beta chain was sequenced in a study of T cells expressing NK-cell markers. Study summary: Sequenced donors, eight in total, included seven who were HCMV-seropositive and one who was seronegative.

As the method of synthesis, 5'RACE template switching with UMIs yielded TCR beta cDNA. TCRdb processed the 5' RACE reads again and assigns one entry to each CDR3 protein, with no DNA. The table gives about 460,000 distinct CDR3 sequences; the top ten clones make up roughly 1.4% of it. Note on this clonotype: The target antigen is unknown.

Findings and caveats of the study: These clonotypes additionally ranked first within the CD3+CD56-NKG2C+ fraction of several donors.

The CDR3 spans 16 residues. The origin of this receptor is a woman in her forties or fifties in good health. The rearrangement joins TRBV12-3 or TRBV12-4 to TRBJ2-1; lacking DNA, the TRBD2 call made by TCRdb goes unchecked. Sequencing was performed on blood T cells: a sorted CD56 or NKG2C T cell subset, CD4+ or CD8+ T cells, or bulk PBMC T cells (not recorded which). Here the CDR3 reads CASRLAGLSSYNEQFF.